Detailed here is one TCR beta chain. The antigen is unknown. This sample is drawn from a study of cytomegalovirus exposure and HLA in healthy donors. Whole-study findings and limits: An analysis that came later showed most CMV-associated TCR beta chains appearing HLA-restricted.

Primers for the PCR totalled 60 Vbeta and 13 Jbeta. Some clones are missing from TCRdb's copy, which holds only in-frame ones; the method was immunoSEQ multiplex PCR. The sample carries around 200,000 clones, around 80% recorded once. V lost 3 bases and J 3 bases, leaving 14 bases between the germline ends. Germline assignment: CDR1 LGHNA and CDR2 YNFKEQ. The CDR3 is made up of 16 amino acids. The sample taken for sequencing was PBMCs. The chain joins TRBV4-2 to TRBJ2-2, with a weak D call TRBD1 (6 bases). This receptor was identified in a girl aged 2 to 9 in good health and CMV-seronegative. For the CDR3, the DNA is TGTGCCAGCAGCCAGGTCGGCAGGGGCGACACCGGGGAGCTGTTTTTT. Residues: CASSQVGRGDTGELFF.